One and the same sample provided the 28 T cell receptor beta chains below, sequenced in a study of beta chain features in type 1 diabetes. Expressed TCRB transcripts were sequenced because the entire RNA isolate underwent reverse transcription. Repertoires were generated with immunoSEQ multiplex PCR, while TCRdb's copy carries only in-frame clones and drops some. The sample has about 350,000 clones; around 20% are singletons. Source material: naive CD4+ T cells from blood. The receptors derive from a woman between 18 and 29 years old in good health.

The rearrangement uses TRBV30 and TRBJ1-1; no reliable D call. V was shortened by 0 bases and J by 0 bases, with 8 bases between the two germline ends. Germline values: CDR1 GTSNPN, CDR2 SVGIG (reference sequence). The CDR3 contains 14 residues. CDR3 bases: TGTGCCTGGAGTGTACGACTCATGAACACTGAAGCTTTCTTT. This sequence encodes CAWSVRLMNTEAFF.

The J gene is TRBJ2-7, the V gene TRBV7-9; D is uncertain. The germline V gene has CDR1 SEHNR and CDR2 FQNEAQ (reference sequence). This CDR3 is 11 amino acids long. Trimming pared 3 bases from V and 7 bases from J, leaving 7 bases between. The DNA of the CDR3 is TGTGCCAGCAGCTTGTTCCGGGAGCAGTACTTC. Translating gives CASSLFREQYF.

The chain uses TRBV15 and TRBJ2-7; 10 bases map to TRBD2. The CDR3 covers 17 residues. Germline values: CDR1 LNHNV, CDR2 YYDKDF (reference sequence). The J segment lost 3 bases and the V segment lost 0 bases, leaving 8 bases of the junction unmatched. CDR3 protein: CATSRDLASGSGYEQYF. The CDR3 DNA reads as TGTGCCACCAGCAGAGATCTCGCTAGCGGGAGCGGCTACGAGCAGTACTTC.

The chain has TRBV30 and TRBJ2-1; 12 bases match TRBD2. Germline V CDR1 and CDR2: GTSNPN, SVGIG (reference sequence). Unmatched junction bases numbered 2, after V lost 3 bases and J lost 8 bases. The CDR3 has 13 residues. In DNA, the CDR3 is TGTGCCTGGAGACTAGCGGGAGGTCATGAGCAGTTCTTC. It specifies CAWRLAGGHEQFF.

This clone showed up just a few times. The chain combines TRBV7-6 with TRBJ1-2, with D maybe TRBD1 (5 bases). Germline lookup yields CDR1 SGHVS and CDR2 FNYEAQ. The CDR3 consists of 15 residues. The V end lost 5 bases, the J end lost 4 bases, and 17 bases lay between the germline ends. DNA for the CDR3: TGTGCCAGCAGCCCCCAGCGGGGCGACAGCTATGGCTACACCTTC. Its protein is CASSPQRGDSYGYTF. The complete variable domain, with remaining parts taken from reference TRBV7-6 and TRBJ1-2, reads GAGVSQSPRYKVTKRGQDVALRCDPISGHVSLYWYRQALGQGPEFLTYFNYEAQQDKSGLPNDRFSAERPEGSISTLTIQRTEQRDSAMYRCASSPQRGDSYGYTFGSGTRLTVV.

The gene calls are TRBV30 and TRBJ2-1; 8 bases are shared with TRBD2. J was trimmed by 0 bases and V by 8 bases; bases with no gene match: 3. Germline CDR1 and CDR2: GTSNPN and SVGIG (reference sequence). The CDR3 covers 13 residues. This chain's CDR3 is CARGGSSYNEQFF. The CDR3 DNA sequence: TGTGCCCGCGGGGGGAGCTCCTACAATGAGCAGTTCTTC. Together with reference TRBV30 and TRBJ2-1, the CDR3 gives the full variable domain: SQTIHQWPATLVQPVGSPLSLECTVEGTSNPNLYWYRQAAGRGLQLLFYSVGIGQISSEVPQNLSASRPQDRQFILSSKKLLLSDSGFYLCARGGSSYNEQFFGPGTRLTVL.

Here the CDR3 reads CASSLLGGTGELFF. The CDR3 nucleotides are TGTGCCAGCAGCTTACTAGGTGGAACCGGGGAGCTGTTTTTT. The chain carries TRBV7-9 and TRBJ2-2; D not resolved. Trimming shortened V by 2 bases and J by 5 bases, and 9 bases separated the two germline ends. Germline V gene data show CDR1 as SEHNR and CDR2 as FQNEAQ (reference sequence). The CDR3 runs 14 residues.

There are a few counts of this clone. The chain has TRBV5-6 and TRBJ1-5, with TRBD1 identical over 8 bases. Germline V CDR1 and CDR2: SGHDT, YYEEEE. There are 15 residues in the CDR3. V was pared by 3 bases and J by 5 bases, with 7 bases of the junction left unmatched. CDR3: CASSWGQAADQPQHF. CDR3 nucleotide sequence: TGTGCCAGCAGCTGGGGACAGGCAGCGGATCAGCCCCAGCATTTT.

The chain is built from TRBV30 and TRBJ1-1, with 8 bases lining up with TRBD1. The CDR3 consists of 14 residues. After removal of 3 bases from V and 0 bases from J, the junction contained 3 bases not matched to a gene. Germline V gives CDR1 GTSNPN, CDR2 SVGIG (reference sequence). The CDR3 spells CAWRSGQVNTEAFF. CDR3 coding DNA: TGTGCCTGGAGATCGGGACAGGTGAACACTGAAGCTTTCTTT.

The chain combines TRBV4-1 with TRBJ2-7, with D maybe TRBD2 (6 bases). Between the trimmed V and J ends, which lost 4 bases and 6 bases, there was a span of 22 bases. Per germline, CDR1 MGHRA and CDR2 YSYEKL. This CDR3 region has 16 residues. The CDR3 sequence: CASSPGTGKRPTEQYF. DNA for the CDR3: TGCGCCAGCAGCCCTGGGACTGGCAAGCGCCCTACCGAGCAGTACTTC.

The rearrangement uses TRBV2 and TRBJ2-1; TRBD1 matches at 8 bases. The germline V gene has CDR1 SNHLY and CDR2 FYNNEI. Trimming took 7 bases from V and 8 from J; bases not matched to a gene: 7. CDR3 size: 13 residues. This chain's CDR3 is CASKLQGAYEQFF. For the CDR3, the DNA is TGTGCCAGCAAATTGCAGGGGGCCTATGAGCAGTTCTTC.

This clone was seen only a few times. V and J are TRBV9 and TRBJ2-5; D gene uncertain. The better agreement between TRBJ2-7 and the DNA end casts doubt on the J call. The CDR3 runs to 14 residues. Germline assignment: CDR1 SGDLS and CDR2 YYNGEE. The CDR3 here is CASSVGNSYYEQYF. The CDR3, as DNA: TGTGCCAGCAGCGTAGGAAACTCTTACTACGAGCAGTACTTC.

In regard to this clone: The identical CDR3 is also encoded by other nucleotide sequences in the sample. V usage is TRBV18 and J usage is TRBJ1-5; D remains ambiguous. Germline values: CDR1 KGHSH, CDR2 LQKENI. This CDR3 contains 13 residues. Trimming stripped 6 bases from V and 5 bases from J, with 11 bases between. The CDR3 region is CASSRGRDQPQHF. Written as DNA, the CDR3 is TGTGCCAGCTCGAGAGGGAGGGATCAGCCCCAGCATTTT.

This clone turned up a few times. The V and J genes are TRBV25-1 and TRBJ2-7, with 8 nucleotides matching TRBD1. Losses at the gene ends were 5 bases for V and 2 bases for J; bases not matched to a gene: 5. The V gene's germline CDR1 is MGHDK and CDR2 SYGVNS. The CDR3 consists of 14 residues. The CDR3, as DNA: TGTGCCAGCAGTCCGGGGACAGGAACCTACGAGCAGTACTTC. Protein product: CASSPGTGTYEQYF.

The chain is built from TRBV5-1 and TRBJ2-5, with TRBD2 identical over 13 bases. With V trimmed by 4 bases and J by 4 bases, 4 bases remained unmatched. In germline, CDR1 is SGHRS, CDR2 YFSETQ. The CDR3 runs to 15 residues. This CDR3 is CASSVGLAGRETQYF. CDR3 bases: TGCGCCAGCAGCGTGGGACTAGCGGGGAGAGAGACCCAGTACTTC.

In its sample, this clone was seen a few times. The rearrangement uses TRBV5-1 and TRBJ2-7; possible D gene TRBD2, 6 bases. CDR3 length equals 13 residues. Per the germline V gene, CDR1 is SGHRS and CDR2 is YFSETQ. Deletions cut 4 bases from V and 3 bases from J, with 11 bases between. The CDR3 DNA reads as TGCGCCAGCAGCCCTCACGGGAGCTACGAGCAGTACTTC. This gives the protein CASSPHGSYEQYF.

V is TRBV10-2 and J is TRBJ2-5, with 9 positions matching TRBD2. This CDR3 is built from 13 residues. Germline V gene sequence: CDR1 WSHSY, CDR2 SAAADI. The ends lost 6 bases at V and 3 bases at J; junction bases unmatched: 2. DNA for the CDR3: TGCGCCAGCAGATTAGCGGGAGAAGAGACCCAGTACTTC. It encodes CASRLAGEETQYF.

The gene calls are TRBV19 and TRBJ1-4; a weak D match, TRBD1 (5 bases). V gave up 6 bases and J gave up 5 bases, with 10 bases separating them. The CDR3 totals 13 residues. Germline CDR1 reads LNHDA; CDR2 reads SQIVND (reference sequence). CDR3 DNA: TGTGCCAGTAGCAGCCGACAGAATGAAAAACTGTTTTTT. Its protein product is CASSSRQNEKLFF. Supplemented by reference TRBV19 and TRBJ1-4, the full variable domain reads DGGITQSPKYLFRKEGQNVTLSCEQNLNHDAMYWYRQDPGQGLRLIYYSQIVNDFQKGDIAEGYSVSREKKESFPLTVTSAQKNPTAFYLCASSSRQNEKLFFGSGTQLSVL.

This clone has only a few counts. The chain joins TRBV5-4 to TRBJ2-1; 7 positions agree with TRBD2. The germline V gene has CDR1 SGHNT and CDR2 YYREEE (reference sequence). Trimming at V came to 4 bases and at J to 7 bases, leaving 2 bases not matched to a gene. This CDR3 comprises 12 residues. The CDR3 is CASSPGGNEQFF. The CDR3 DNA reads as TGTGCCAGCAGCCCGGGAGGAAATGAGCAGTTCTTC.

This clone was recorded a few times. The gene calls are TRBV4-2 and TRBJ2-5; D gene unclear. The CDR3 runs to 13 residues. Deletions cut 1 base from V and 5 bases from J, with 8 bases between. The germline V gene has CDR1 LGHNA and CDR2 YNFKEQ. The CDR3 sequence is CASSQGLLETQYF. The DNA of the CDR3 is TGTGCCAGCAGCCAAGGACTTTTGGAGACCCAGTACTTC.

The chain uses TRBV5-6 and TRBJ1-4, with D unresolved. Between the trimmed V and J ends, which lost 0 bases and 7 bases, there was a span of 10 bases. CDR1 is SGHDT, CDR2 YYEEEE, per germline. The CDR3 totals 14 residues. The CDR3 DNA follows: TGTGCCAGCAGCTTGGGGGCCTTGGGTGAAAAACTGTTTTTT. Amino acids: CASSLGALGEKLFF.

The table lists this clone with a few counts. This chain links TRBV5-4 with TRBJ2-5, with TRBD2 matching over 7 bases. Looked up from germline, CDR1 is SGHNT and CDR2 is YYREEE (reference sequence). The J segment lost 2 bases and the V segment lost 0 bases, leaving 1 base of the junction unmatched. The CDR3 runs to 14 residues. CDR3 coding DNA: TGTGCCAGCAGCTTGGGAGCGGGACAAGAGACCCAGTACTTC. Translating gives CASSLGAGQETQYF. The full variable domain, rest sourced from reference TRBV5-4 and TRBJ2-5, is ETGVTQSPTHLIKTRGQQVTLRCSSQSGHNTVSWYQQALGQGPQFIFQYYREEENGRGNFPPRFSGLQFPNYSSELNVNALELDDSALYLCASSLGAGQETQYFGPGTRLLVL.

The table lists this clone with a few counts. The J gene is TRBJ2-1, the V gene TRBV2, with D possibly being TRBD2 (6 bases). CDR3 size: 14 residues. Germline V gene data show CDR1 as SNHLY and CDR2 as FYNNEI. Trimming left V 7 bases short and J 6 bases short, with 16 bases between. The CDR3 reads CASTGTSPSNEQFF. DNA of the CDR3: TGTGCCAGCACCGGGACTTCCCCCTCCAATGAGCAGTTCTTC.

The chain employs TRBV27 and TRBJ2-5, with 7 bases lining up with TRBD2. CDR3 size: 14 residues. V shed 6 bases, J shed 6 bases, and the junction held 10 bases outside the gene matches. In germline, CDR1 is MNHEY, CDR2 SMNVEV (reference sequence). CDR3 sequence reads: CASRPSSGTKTQYF. The CDR3 DNA sequence: TGTGCCAGCAGACCTTCTAGCGGTACGAAGACCCAGTACTTC.

The chain combines TRBV18 with TRBJ2-5, with a weak D call TRBD2 (5 bases). The CDR3 sequence is 14 residues long. Trimming pared 1 base from V and 5 bases from J, leaving 11 bases between. Germline V gene sequence: CDR1 KGHSH, CDR2 LQKENI. The CDR3 loop reads CASSPLEGLETQYF. The CDR3 DNA reads as TGTGCCAGCTCACCACTAGAGGGCCTGGAGACCCAGTACTTC.

In its sample, this clone was seen a few times. The chain combines TRBV10-3 with TRBJ1-5; D not resolved. V lost 0 bases and J lost 4, with 10 bases in between. Germline CDR1 reads ENHRY; CDR2 reads SYGVKD. The CDR3 extends over 15 amino acids. CDR3 in amino acids: CAISESATSNQPQHF. The CDR3 nucleotides are TGTGCCATCAGTGAGTCGGCCACCTCTAATCAGCCCCAGCATTTT.

This clone was counted only a few times. The chain joins TRBV5-1 to TRBJ1-4; D is perhaps TRBD1 (6 bases). Between the trimmed V and J ends, which lost 7 bases and 2 bases, there was a span of 9 bases. The CDR3 has 13 amino acids. CDR1 and CDR2 (germline): SGHRS, YFSETQ. CDR3 sequence reads: CASRQETNEKLFF. The CDR3, as DNA: TGCGCCAGCCGACAGGAGACTAATGAAAAACTGTTTTTT.

In this sample, this clone turned up a few times. The rearrangement uses TRBV28 and TRBJ1-1; D uncertain. This CDR3 region has 14 residues. Germline V gene sequence: CDR1 MDHEN, CDR2 SYDVKM. V lost 3 bases, J lost 1 base, and 9 bases lay in between. This CDR3 reads CASSFVEGNTEAFF. DNA for the CDR3: TGTGCCAGCAGTTTTGTCGAGGGGAACACTGAAGCTTTCTTT.